The next 21 T cell receptor beta chains were all read from a single sample in a study of blood T cells in healthy people across ages. A second PCR, run for roughly 7 to 11 cycles, used a sample-barcoded 5' primer plus a J-beta primer mix. TCRdb itself ran the 5' RACE reads through MiXCR, one entry per CDR3 protein. Among 920,000 or so distinct CDR3 sequences listed, under 45% were seen once. Sequencing was performed on blood. All receptors derive from an older woman in good health.

The chain couples TRBV20-1 to TRBJ2-7; the match to TRBD2 covers 11 bases. CDR1 and CDR2 from the germline V gene are DFQATT and SNEGSKA (reference sequence). The J segment lost 0 bases and the V segment lost 6 bases, leaving 7 bases of the junction unmatched. The CDR3 has 15 residues. CDR3 sequence reads: CSARTSGPSSYEQYF. As DNA, the CDR3 is TGCAGTGCCAGGACTAGCGGGCCAAGCTCCTACGAGCAGTACTTC.

This clonotype has only a few counts. This chain links TRBV29-1 with TRBJ1-2; D is undetermined. Trimming cost V 1 base and J 6 bases, with 6 bases left between them. Per germline, CDR1 SQVTM and CDR2 ANQGSEA. The CDR3 consists of 11 residues. The DNA for the CDR3 is TGCAGCGTTGAAGTAAGGGATGGCTACACCTTC. Its protein is CSVEVRDGYTF.

The chain couples TRBV27 to TRBJ2-1; the D is unclear. Looked up from germline, CDR1 is MNHEY and CDR2 is SMNVEV (reference sequence). Trimming pared 2 bases from V and 9 bases from J, leaving 14 bases between. The CDR3 length is 14 residues. CDR3 nucleotides: TGTGCCAGCAGTTTAAGTGTGGCTTTAAGTGAGCAGTTCTTC. Its protein is CASSLSVALSEQFF.

This clonotype came up a few times. V gene TRBV9 combines with J gene TRBJ2-5; the match to TRBD2 covers 11 bases. The CDR3 is 16 residues long. V dropped 0 bases and J dropped 4; count of bases not matched to a gene: 5. Germline CDR1 and CDR2: SGDLS and YYNGEE. CDR3 DNA: TGTGCCAGCAGCGTAGGGCCTAGCGGGAGGTCAGAGACCCAGTACTTC. This gives the protein CASSVGPSGRSETQYF.

Here the CDR3 DNA reads TGTGCCAGCAGCCCTGAAGGAGGGGGGTCAAGAGAAAAACTGTTTTTT. Protein: CASSPEGGGSREKLFF. The chain combines TRBV5-6 with TRBJ1-4; the D gene is possibly TRBD1 (6 bases). The CDR3 runs 16 residues. The germline V gene encodes CDR1 SGHDT and CDR2 YYEEEE. With 4 bases removed from V and 8 bases from J, the gap between germline ends came to 21 bases.

This clonotype was counted a single time. An end of the junction differs from the germline gene, which may be a read error. The genes are TRBV11-2 and TRBJ2-5; D is unclear. CDR1 and CDR2 (germline): SGHAT, FQNNGV. CDR3 length: 12 amino acids. The CDR3 DNA reads TGCGCCAGCAGCTTTGACACGCATGAGCAGTACTTC. Protein: CASSFDTHEQYF.

This clonotype was found many times. This sequence joins TRBV27 and TRBJ1-6, with D uncertain. V lost 5 bases and J lost 10, with 15 bases in between. The CDR3 extends over 14 amino acids. From germline, CDR1 is MNHEY and CDR2 SMNVEV (reference sequence). CDR3 sequence (DNA): TGTGCCAGCAGTCGAGGACCCGAGGGATCACCCCTCCACTTT. It specifies CASSRGPEGSPLHF.

The sample holds a few counts of this clonotype. This CDR3 reads CASSFRQGPTDTQYF. CDR3 in DNA: TGTGCCAGCAGCTTTAGACAGGGCCCTACAGATACGCAGTATTTT. V gene TRBV11-3 combines with J gene TRBJ2-3, with 7 bases identical to TRBD1. Trimming removed 3 bases from V and 3 bases from J; junction bases left unmatched: 6. Germline CDR1 SGHNT, CDR2 YENEEA. The CDR3 totals 15 residues.

V is TRBV7-2 and J is TRBJ2-7; 10 nucleotides agree with TRBD1. The CDR3 loop spans 14 amino acids. Germline V gene lookup returns CDR1 SGHTA and CDR2 FQGNSA. V trimming: 6 bases; J trimming: 7 bases; junction bases outside the gene matches: 9. This CDR3 is CASSKTGGGNEQYF. The CDR3 nucleotides are TGTGCCAGCAGTAAGACAGGGGGCGGGAATGAGCAGTACTTC.

With regard to this clonotype: This may arise from a read error, as a much more abundant clone is one base away. This sequence joins TRBV20-1 and TRBJ2-1; 11 bases agree with TRBD2. J was trimmed by 4 bases and V by 2 bases; bases with no gene match: 10. CDR3 length equals 17 residues. The germline CDR1 and CDR2 sequences are DFQATT and SNEGSKA (reference sequence). As DNA, the CDR3 is TGCAGTGCTAGAATCCGGCTAGCGGGAGGTAGATACAATGAGCAGTTCTTC. Translated, it gives CSARIRLAGGRYNEQFF.

Concerning this clonotype: This sequence may be a read error, since a much larger clone differs from it by one base. This rearrangement joins TRBV4-1 to TRBJ2-7; 9 bases line up with TRBD2. The germline gives CDR1 MGHRA, CDR2 YSYEKL. The CDR3 sequence is 17 residues long. The DNA for the CDR3 is TGCGCCAGCAGCCAAGCGACTAGCGGCAAGGGATCCTACGAGCAGAACTTC. Translated, it gives CASSQATSGKGSYEQNF.

The chain couples TRBV29-1 to TRBJ2-3; D may be TRBD1 (6 bases). CDR1 is SQVTM, CDR2 ANQGSEA, per germline. This CDR3 is 15 amino acids long. The V end lost 3 bases, the J end lost 1 base, and 14 bases lay between the germline ends. The chain's CDR3 is CSVEGASDGTDTQYF. In DNA, the CDR3 is TGCAGCGTTGAGGGGGCGAGCGACGGCACAGATACGCAGTATTTT.

Only a few counts were recorded for this clonotype. V usage is TRBV20-1 and J usage is TRBJ2-7; D ambiguous. V gave up 6 bases and J gave up 4 bases, with 10 bases separating them. Germline CDR1 and CDR2: DFQATT and SNEGSKA (reference sequence). The CDR3 has 11 residues. The CDR3: CSAGQNYEQYF. CDR3 in DNA: TGCAGTGCAGGTCAGAATTACGAGCAGTACTTC.

The chain uses TRBV20-1 and TRBJ1-1; D is uncertain. The germline gives CDR1 DFQATT, CDR2 SNEGSKA (reference sequence). The CDR3 length is 12 residues. The V gene lost 6 bases and the J gene lost 5 bases, with 13 bases spanning the gap. The CDR3 region has the DNA TGCAGTGCCACTGACGGTGCGACTGAAGCTTTCTTT. It codes for CSATDGATEAFF.

CDR3 sequence: CASSPPGDHGYTF. The CDR3 DNA follows: TGTGCCAGCAGCCCCCCCGGGGACCACGGCTACACCTTC. The rearrangement joins TRBV13 to TRBJ1-2; D is perhaps TRBD1 (5 bases). Germline CDR1 is PRHDT and CDR2 is FYEKMQ (reference sequence). The V and J ends lost 5 bases and 8 bases respectively, with 15 bases between them. The CDR3 consists of 13 residues. The complete variable domain, with remaining parts taken from reference TRBV13 and TRBJ1-2, reads AAGVIQSPRHLIKEKRETATLKCYPIPRHDTVYWYQQGPGQDPQFLISFYEKMQSDKGSIPDRFSAQQFSDYHSELNMSSLELGDSALYFCASSPPGDHGYTFGSGTRLTVV.

This clonotype occurred a few times. For the CDR3, the DNA is TGTGCCAGCAGTTACACACAGGGGAACACTGAAGCTTTCTTT. Protein product: CASSYTQGNTEAFF. This chain joins TRBV6-5 and TRBJ1-1, with D possibly being TRBD1 (6 bases). CDR3 length: 14 residues. Germline V gives CDR1 MNHEY, CDR2 SVGAGI. V was cut by 2 bases and J by 1 base, with 8 bases left in between.

The V call is TRBV28, the J call TRBJ1-5; D is uncertain. Germline assignment: CDR1 MDHEN and CDR2 SYDVKM. The CDR3 is 15 amino acids. V lost 5 bases to trimming and J lost 1 base, with 12 bases between them. CDR3 DNA sequence: TGTGCCAGCAGTACCCCCGGAGGAAGCAATCAGCCCCAGCATTTT. Translated, it gives CASSTPGGSNQPQHF.

This clonotype was recorded only once. The V gene is TRBV18, the J gene TRBJ2-6, with 9 bases aligning to TRBD1. Germline CDR1 and CDR2: KGHSH and LQKENI. V dropped 3 bases and J dropped 3; count of bases not matched to a gene: 6. The CDR3 has 17 amino acids. CDR3 DNA: TGTGCCAGCTCACCTCCACAGGGGGCGTATGGGGCCAACGTCCTGACTTTC. Translating it yields CASSPPQGAYGANVLTF.

This clonotype appeared a few times. The J gene is TRBJ2-5, the V gene TRBV11-2; 8 nucleotides match TRBD2. The trim removed 0 bases at V and 5 bases at J, leaving 8 bases unmatched. The CDR3 length is 16 residues. CDR1 SGHAT and CDR2 FQNNGV come from the germline V gene. CDR3 sequence (DNA): TGTGCCAGCAGCTTAGAGTTCGGGGGGGCGAATGAGACCCAGTACTTC. Translating gives CASSLEFGGANETQYF.

CDR3 sequence (DNA): TGCGCCAGCATGGGGGGGAGTAGGACAGATACGCAGTATTTT. Translated, it gives CASMGGSRTDTQYF. The chain uses TRBV5-1 and TRBJ2-3; 7 nucleotides agree with TRBD2. This CDR3 contains 14 residues. Trimming removed 6 bases from V and 3 bases from J; junction bases left unmatched: 7. CDR1 is SGHRS, CDR2 YFSETQ, per germline.

The CDR3 region is CSVEGLAGGAWVNEQFF. CDR3 nucleotide sequence: TGCAGCGTTGAAGGGCTGGCGGGAGGGGCCTGGGTGAATGAGCAGTTCTTC. This sequence joins TRBV29-1 and TRBJ2-1; 9 nucleotides agree with TRBD2. Trimming at V came to 1 base and at J to 7 bases, leaving 14 bases not matched to a gene. Germline lookup yields CDR1 SQVTM and CDR2 ANQGSEA. The CDR3 covers 17 residues.